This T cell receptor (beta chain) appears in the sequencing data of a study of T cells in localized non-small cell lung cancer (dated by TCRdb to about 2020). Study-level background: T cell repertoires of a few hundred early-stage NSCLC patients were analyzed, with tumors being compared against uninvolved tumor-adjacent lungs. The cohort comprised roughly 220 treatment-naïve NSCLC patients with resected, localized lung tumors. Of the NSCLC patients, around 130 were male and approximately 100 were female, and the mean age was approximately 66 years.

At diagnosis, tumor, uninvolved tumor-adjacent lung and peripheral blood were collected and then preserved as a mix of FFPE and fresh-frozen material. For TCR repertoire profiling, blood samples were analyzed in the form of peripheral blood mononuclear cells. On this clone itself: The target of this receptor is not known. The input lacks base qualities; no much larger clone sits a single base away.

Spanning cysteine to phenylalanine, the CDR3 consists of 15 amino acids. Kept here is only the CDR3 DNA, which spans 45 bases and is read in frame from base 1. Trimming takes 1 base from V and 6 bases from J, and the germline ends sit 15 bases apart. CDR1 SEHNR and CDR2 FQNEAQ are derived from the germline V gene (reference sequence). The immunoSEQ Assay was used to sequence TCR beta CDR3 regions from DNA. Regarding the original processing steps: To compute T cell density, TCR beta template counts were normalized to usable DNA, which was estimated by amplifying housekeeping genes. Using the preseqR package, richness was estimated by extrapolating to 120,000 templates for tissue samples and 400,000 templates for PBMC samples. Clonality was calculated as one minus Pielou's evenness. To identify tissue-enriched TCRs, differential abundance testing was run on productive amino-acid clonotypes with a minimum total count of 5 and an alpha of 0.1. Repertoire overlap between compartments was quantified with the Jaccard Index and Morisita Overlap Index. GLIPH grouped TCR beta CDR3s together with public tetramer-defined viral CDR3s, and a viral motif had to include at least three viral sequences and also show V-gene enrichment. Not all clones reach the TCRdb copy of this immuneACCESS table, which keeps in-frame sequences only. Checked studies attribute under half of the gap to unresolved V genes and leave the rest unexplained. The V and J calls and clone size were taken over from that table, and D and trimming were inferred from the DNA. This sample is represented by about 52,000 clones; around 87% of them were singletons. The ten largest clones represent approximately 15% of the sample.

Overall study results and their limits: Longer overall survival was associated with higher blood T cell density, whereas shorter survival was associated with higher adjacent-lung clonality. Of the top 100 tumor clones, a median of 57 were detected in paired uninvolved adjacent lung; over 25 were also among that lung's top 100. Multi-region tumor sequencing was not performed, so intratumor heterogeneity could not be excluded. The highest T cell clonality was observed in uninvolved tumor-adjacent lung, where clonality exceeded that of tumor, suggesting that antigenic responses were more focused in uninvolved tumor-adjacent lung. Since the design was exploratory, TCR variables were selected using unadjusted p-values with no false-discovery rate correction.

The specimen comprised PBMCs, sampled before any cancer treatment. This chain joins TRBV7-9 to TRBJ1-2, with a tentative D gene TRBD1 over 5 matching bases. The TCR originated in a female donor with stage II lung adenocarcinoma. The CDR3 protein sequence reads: CASSLGPARVNGYTF. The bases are TGTGCCAGCAGCTTAGGGCCGGCCAGGGTGAATGGCTACACCTTC.